The clone carrying this TCR beta chain has a handful of counts. The data were obtained in a study of PD-L1 blockade in urothelial cancer. The CDR3 length is 18 residues. V was pared by 2 bases and J by 5 bases, with 14 bases of the junction left unmatched. In germline, CDR1 is SGHTA, CDR2 FQGTGA. Sequenced by immunoSEQ multiplex PCR; TCRdb stores in-frame clones only, minus some. The repertoire includes approximately 100,000 clones, about 85% of them detected once, and around 2.4% sits in the top ten. The sequence was collected from a man between 50 and 59 years old with urothelial cancer. Sequencing used PBMCs, obtained around atezolizumab (anti-PD-L1) treatment. The chain joins TRBV7-3 to TRBJ2-1, with TRBD1 identical over 8 bases. The CDR3 sequence: CASSLYGQGTTRHNEQFF. The CDR3 region has the DNA TGTGCCAGCAGCTTATACGGACAGGGAACTACCCGGCACAATGAGCAGTTCTTC.